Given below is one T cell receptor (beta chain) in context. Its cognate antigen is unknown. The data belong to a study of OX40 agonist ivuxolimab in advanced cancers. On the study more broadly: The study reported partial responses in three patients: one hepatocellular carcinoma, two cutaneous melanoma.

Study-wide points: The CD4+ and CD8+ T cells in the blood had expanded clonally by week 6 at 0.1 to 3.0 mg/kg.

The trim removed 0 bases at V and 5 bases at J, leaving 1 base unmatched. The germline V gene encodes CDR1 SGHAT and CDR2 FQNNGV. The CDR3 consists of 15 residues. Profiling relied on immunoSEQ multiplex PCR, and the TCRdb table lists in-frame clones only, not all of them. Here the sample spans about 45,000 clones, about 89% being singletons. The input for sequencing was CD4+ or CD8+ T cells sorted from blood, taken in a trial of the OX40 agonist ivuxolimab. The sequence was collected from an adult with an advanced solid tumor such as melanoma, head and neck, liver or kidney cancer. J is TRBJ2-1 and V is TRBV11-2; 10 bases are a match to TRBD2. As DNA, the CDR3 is TGTGCCAGCAGCTTAGAACTAGCGGGAAACAATGAGCAGTTCTTC. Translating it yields CASSLELAGNNEQFF.